Following are 26 T cell receptor beta chains from one sample sequenced in a study of CD8 T cells in Susac syndrome. Reverse transcription of about 0.5 to 1 ug RNA was carried out with random hexamers. TCRdb fed the immunoSEQ multiplex PCR reads into MiXCR, producing one record per CDR3 protein. The sample lists about 120,000 distinct CDR3 sequences, roughly 94% seen once, with approximately 0.089% in the top ten. The specimen sequenced was CD4+ T cells from PBMCs. The source is a human donor in good health.

This clonotype occurred once. This chain uses TRBV30 with TRBJ1-6, with D unclear. Germline loops: CDR1 GTSNPN, CDR2 SVGIG (reference sequence). Trimming removed 2 bases from V and 7 bases from J, with 12 bases in between. The CDR3 runs to 14 residues. The CDR3 DNA follows: TGTGCCTGGAGTAACAGACGGGAGAATTCACCCCTCCACTTT. Its translation is CAWSNRRENSPLHF.

The genes are TRBV12-3 or TRBV12-4 and TRBJ2-2; the match to TRBD2 covers 9 bases. V lost 7 bases and J lost 4; bases outside the gene matches: 7. This CDR3 contains 15 residues. CDR3 amino acids: CASMSGRSLTGELFF. CDR3 DNA sequence: TGTGCCAGCATGAGCGGGAGGTCACTCACCGGGGAGCTGTTTTTT.

The chain recombines TRBV7-3 with TRBJ2-5; no definite D call. The germline gives CDR1 SGHTA, CDR2 FQGTGA. Trimming left V 2 bases short and J 5 bases short, with 12 bases between. This CDR3 comprises 14 residues. CDR3 nucleotides: TGTGCCAGCAGCTTACGTCAGGCCGGTGAGACCCAGTACTTC. Protein product: CASSLRQAGETQYF.

This rearrangement joins TRBV4-1 to TRBJ1-2; TRBD1 aligns across 8 bases. This CDR3 contains 17 residues. Germline-derived CDR1 and CDR2 are MGHRA and YSYEKL. After removal of 0 bases from V and 4 bases from J, the junction contained 10 bases not matched to a gene. The DNA for the CDR3 is TGCGCCAGCAGCCAAGATCTATGGGGACAGGAGATCTATGGCTACACCTTC. Translation gives CASSQDLWGQEIYGYTF.

V and J are TRBV6-1 and TRBJ2-5, with 7 bases aligning to TRBD1. The V segment lost 10 bases and the J segment 2 bases; nucleotides outside the gene matches: 10. Germline CDR1 is MNHNS and CDR2 is SASEGT. The CDR3 contains 14 residues. The CDR3, as DNA: TGTGCCACCACGCCAAGGGGGCTTCAAGAGACCCAGTACTTC. This encodes CATTPRGLQETQYF.

The rearrangement links TRBV19 to TRBJ2-5, with 10 bases lining up with TRBD1. The CDR3 contains 18 residues. CDR1 and CDR2 from the germline V gene are LNHDA and SQIVND (reference sequence). V was pared by 4 bases and J by 5 bases, with 16 bases of the junction left unmatched. CDR3 in amino acids: CASSSGQGGNTKMETQYF. For the CDR3, the DNA is TGTGCCAGTAGTAGCGGACAGGGGGGTAATACTAAGATGGAGACCCAGTACTTC.

Here the CDR3 DNA reads TGTGCCAGCAGCGATGGACAGGGGGCTCTTGTTGATACGCAGTATTTT. It translates to CASSDGQGALVDTQYF. The chain is built from TRBV5-4 and TRBJ2-3; TRBD1 aligns across 11 bases. Germline CDR1 is SGHNT and CDR2 is YYREEE (reference sequence). J was trimmed by 6 bases and V by 4 bases; bases with no gene match: 10. The CDR3 consists of 16 residues.

The J gene is TRBJ2-1, the V gene TRBV28; TRBD2 agrees at 11 bases. The junction had 10 bases not matched to a gene; V was cut back by 6 bases and J by 9 bases. Germline V gene sequence: CDR1 MDHEN, CDR2 SYDVKM. This CDR3 is 15 amino acids long. CDR3 sequence reads: CASSSPLAGVGEQFF. CDR3 nucleotides: TGTGCCAGCAGCTCACCACTAGCGGGAGTGGGTGAGCAGTTCTTC.

V and J are TRBV9 and TRBJ2-7; TRBD1 might be the D (6 bases). CDR3 length: 14 amino acids. Trimming removed 4 bases at V and 3 bases at J, with 14 bases between. The germline CDR1 and CDR2 sequences are SGDLS and YYNGEE. CDR3 loop: CASSPSGAVYEQYF. CDR3 sequence (DNA): TGTGCCAGCAGCCCCTCAGGGGCGGTCTACGAGCAGTACTTC.

This rearrangement joins TRBV7-8 to TRBJ2-3; 8 bases map to TRBD2. This CDR3 contains 17 residues. Germline assignment: CDR1 SGHVS and CDR2 FQNEAQ. V gave up 4 bases and J gave up 0 bases; unmatched junction bases: 9. CDR3 nucleotides: TGTGCCAGCAGCTCCGGACTAGCTGCGGGAAGCACAGATACGCAGTATTTT. Its protein is CASSSGLAAGSTDTQYF.

The CDR3 DNA reads as TGTGCCTGGGACGGACAGCCTCAGAACTATGGCTACACCTTC. This gives the protein CAWDGQPQNYGYTF. The chain employs TRBV30 and TRBJ1-2, with D perhaps TRBD1 (6 bases). This CDR3 region has 14 residues. Deletions cut 5 bases from V and 2 bases from J, with 15 bases between. The V gene's germline CDR1 is GTSNPN and CDR2 SVGIG (reference sequence).

V and J are TRBV6-5 and TRBJ1-2, with a tentative D call TRBD1 (5 bases). The V end lost 1 base, the J end lost 2 bases, and 11 bases lay between the germline ends. The CDR3 runs 15 residues. Per the germline V gene, CDR1 is MNHEY and CDR2 is SVGAGI. CDR3 residues: CASSYFSWDNYGYTF. CDR3 nucleotides: TGTGCCAGCAGTTACTTCTCCTGGGACAACTATGGCTACACCTTC.

This clonotype came up once. The rearrangement joins TRBV4-3 to TRBJ2-1, with D uncertain. This CDR3 spans 13 amino acids. Between the trimmed V and J ends, which lost 1 base and 5 bases, there was a span of 6 bases. Germline V CDR1 and CDR2: LGHNA, YSLEER. CDR3 sequence reads: CASSQVLNNEQFF. CDR3 nucleotide sequence: TGCGCCAGCAGCCAAGTCCTGAACAATGAGCAGTTCTTC.

V usage is TRBV5-4 and J usage is TRBJ2-7, with TRBD2 identical over 7 bases. After removal of 5 bases from V and 1 base from J, the junction contained 9 bases not matched to a gene. Germline CDR1 reads SGHNT; CDR2 reads YYREEE (reference sequence). This CDR3 spans 15 amino acids. This CDR3 reads CASSYLERESYEQYF. The CDR3 DNA sequence: TGTGCCAGCAGTTATTTGGAGCGGGAATCCTACGAGCAGTACTTC.

The chain has TRBV5-1 and TRBJ2-7; D possibly matches TRBD1 or TRBD2 (5 bases each). V lost 5 bases, J lost 0 bases, and 12 bases lay in between. Germline CDR1 and CDR2: SGHRS and YFSETQ. The CDR3 loop spans 14 amino acids. DNA for the CDR3: TGCGCCAGCAGATCTGGGACCGGCTCCTACGAGCAGTACTTC. This sequence encodes CASRSGTGSYEQYF.

This clonotype occurred once. This chain connects TRBV29-1 to TRBJ2-3; D unclear. V gave up 4 bases and J gave up 5 bases, with 13 bases separating them. Germline V gives CDR1 SQVTM, CDR2 ANQGSEA. This CDR3 is 13 amino acids long. The CDR3 DNA follows: TGCAGCGTTGCGGCGGTACTGATAGATACGCAGTATTTT. Translating it yields CSVAAVLIDTQYF.

The CDR3 nucleotides are TGTGCCAGCAGTTTAGGGAGGCGGGAGAGGTACAATGAGCAGTTCTTC. It is translated as CASSLGRRERYNEQFF. The genes are TRBV12-3 or TRBV12-4 and TRBJ2-1, with 7 positions matching TRBD2. V shed 1 base and J 4 bases; nucleotides not matched to a gene: 7. The length of the CDR3 is 16 residues.

This clonotype appeared a single time. V is TRBV28 and J is TRBJ2-7, with D possibly being TRBD1 (6 bases). Trimming pared 6 bases from V and 11 bases from J, leaving 17 bases between. This CDR3 is built from 12 residues. Germline V gene data show CDR1 as MDHEN and CDR2 as SYDVKM. CDR3: CASSLFTGLKYF. The CDR3 region has the DNA TGTGCCAGCAGCCTATTCACAGGGCTCAAGTACTTC.

The table lists this clonotype with a count of one. V usage is TRBV19 and J usage is TRBJ1-4, with TRBD1 matching 8 bases. The CDR3 runs to 15 residues. Per the germline V gene, CDR1 is LNHDA and CDR2 is SQIVND (reference sequence). After removal of 8 bases from V and 0 bases from J, the junction contained 5 bases not matched to a gene. CDR3 in DNA: TGTGCCAGTCGGGGACAGGAGGCAACTAATGAAAAACTGTTTTTT. This sequence encodes CASRGQEATNEKLFF.

The chain employs TRBV7-2 and TRBJ2-3, with 7 positions matching TRBD1. Per germline, CDR1 SGHTA and CDR2 FQGNSA. The ends lost 5 bases at V and 1 base at J; junction bases unmatched: 9. There are 16 residues in the CDR3. The CDR3 is CASSRKQGFGTDTQYF. The CDR3, as DNA: TGTGCCAGCAGCCGTAAACAGGGGTTCGGCACAGATACGCAGTATTTT.

The gene calls are TRBV11-2 and TRBJ1-1; the D is unclear. There are 11 residues in the CDR3. CDR1 and CDR2 from the germline V gene are SGHAT and FQNNGV. The ends were cut back, 2 bases at V and 5 bases at J, with 3 bases in the middle. The CDR3 loop is CASSLITEAFF. The CDR3 region has the DNA TGTGCCAGCAGCTTAATAACTGAAGCTTTCTTT.

The chain couples TRBV15 to TRBJ2-2; 7 bases match TRBD2. Germline V gene data show CDR1 as LNHNV and CDR2 as YYDKDF (reference sequence). V trimming: 8 bases; J trimming: 0 bases; junction bases outside the gene matches: 6. This CDR3 comprises 15 residues. The CDR3 DNA reads as TGTGCCACCTGGGAGGGGCAGTCGAACACCGGGGAGCTGTTTTTT. This codes for CATWEGQSNTGELFF.

This chain connects TRBV19 to TRBJ1-1; 7 bases agree with TRBD1. J was trimmed by 4 bases and V by 6 bases; bases with no gene match: 5. This CDR3 region has 13 residues. CDR1 and CDR2 (germline): LNHDA, SQIVND (reference sequence). The CDR3 spells CASRPDRATEAFF. CDR3 in DNA: TGTGCCAGTAGGCCAGACAGGGCCACTGAAGCTTTCTTT. Full variable domain (missing parts from reference TRBV19 and TRBJ1-1): DGGITQSPKYLFRKEGQNVTLSCEQNLNHDAMYWYRQDPGQGLRLIYYSQIVNDFQKGDIAEGYSVSREKKESFPLTVTSAQKNPTAFYLCASRPDRATEAFFGQGTRLTVV.

The J gene is TRBJ2-1, the V gene TRBV9; 8 bases match TRBD1. The germline V gene encodes CDR1 SGDLS and CDR2 YYNGEE. V was pared by 6 bases and J by 2 bases, with 10 bases of the junction left unmatched. This CDR3 is built from 16 residues. CDR3 nucleotides: TGTGCCAGCAACCCACCCGGGACAGGAACCTACAATGAGCAGTTCTTC. Its protein is CASNPPGTGTYNEQFF.

The genes are TRBV5-1 and TRBJ1-4, with 7 bases lining up with TRBD1. CDR3 length equals 14 residues. Germline CDR1 reads SGHRS; CDR2 reads YFSETQ. The trim removed 4 bases at V and 6 bases at J, leaving 6 bases unmatched. The DNA of the CDR3 is TGCGCCAGCAGCGAACAGGGGAGTGATGAAAAACTGTTTTTT. It encodes CASSEQGSDEKLFF. Based on the CDR3 plus reference TRBV5-1 and TRBJ1-4, the full variable domain is KAGVTQTPRYLIKTRGQQVTLSCSPISGHRSVSWYQQTPGQGLQFLFEYFSETQRNKGNFPGRFSGRQFSNSRSEMNVSTLELGDSALYLCASSEQGSDEKLFFGSGTQLSVL.

The chain uses TRBV7-2 and TRBJ2-3; D is undetermined. The CDR3 length is 16 residues. The germline V gene has CDR1 SGHTA and CDR2 FQGNSA. The ends were cut back, 1 base at V and 2 bases at J, with 13 bases in the middle. The CDR3 bases are TGTGCCAGCAGCTTAGATAATCCAGGCCCCACAGATACGCAGTATTTT. Its protein is CASSLDNPGPTDTQYF.